This TCR beta chain was captured in a study of human T cells and chemical hapten exposure. With V trimmed by 5 bases and J by 4 bases, 11 bases remained unmatched. There are 15 residues in the CDR3. Germline CDR1 DFQATT, CDR2 SNEGSKA (reference sequence). Individual cDNA molecules (in the library) carried attached unique molecular identifiers. In the original analysis: Per sample, the median was 95,638 TCRs, with values from around 25,000 to 690,000. MiXCR was run by TCRdb on the RACE reads, yielding one entry per CDR3 protein. TCRdb, not the original authors, processed these V and J calls. The sample has 300,000 to 450,000 distinct CDR3 sequences; roughly 4.8% are singletons. Regarding time point: patch test 1, 2 weeks after DPC sensitization. The treatment denotes: therapeutic diphenylcyclopropenone sensitization with weekly scalp DPC. A remark on this clonotype: Antigen unknown.

Broader study findings: Counts of TCRs above 1 in 1000 frequency stayed unchanged with DPC sensitization.

This TCR was recovered from a woman between 45 and 65 years old with alopecia areata. Some clones in this sample may be carry-over from other donors' samples. The sequences come from whole blood, collected in connection with sensitization to the hapten diphenylcyclopropenone (DPC). The rearrangement links TRBV20-1 to TRBJ1-1; 9 nucleotides match TRBD1. The chain's CDR3 is CSAQPGQGMSTEAFF. CDR3 sequence (DNA): TGCAGTGCTCAACCGGGACAGGGTATGAGCACTGAAGCTTTCTTT.